The present TCR beta chain was sequenced within a study of blood T cell repertoires in COVID-19. Sequencing used immunoSEQ multiplex PCR; TCRdb keeps in-frame clones, though not all of them. The sample records approximately 150,000 clones, under 90% being singletons. Clinical history reported by participants formed the basis on which cohorts were assigned. Source material: PBMCs or T cells enriched from blood (not recorded which). The TCR was taken from a man aged 40-55 years with acute COVID-19.

The CDR3 sequence is CSATGNNEQFF. Here the CDR3 DNA reads TGCAGTGCTACCGGGAACAATGAGCAGTTCTTC. The rearrangement links TRBV20-1 to TRBJ2-1, with D perhaps TRBD2 (5 bases). The germline gives CDR1 DFQATT, CDR2 SNEGSKA (reference sequence). V was shortened by 4 bases and J by 5 bases, with 6 bases between the two germline ends. The CDR3 is made up of 11 amino acids.